The 32 T cell receptor beta chains listed next were all sequenced from one sample in a study of T-cell memory formation after mild COVID-19. TCRdb re-called the 5' RACE reads with MiXCR, one entry per CDR3 protein. The sample has roughly 320,000 distinct CDR3 sequences, 25% to 30% seen once. Specimen: PBMCs or a T cell subset sorted from them (not recorded which). The receptors derive from an adult woman who had mild COVID-19 (a few samples of this study predate the infection). Cell type and time point are not known.

The chain combines TRBV20-1 with TRBJ2-7; 10 positions agree with TRBD2. Germline V lookup: CDR1 DFQATT, CDR2 SNEGSKA (reference sequence). This CDR3 is 15 amino acids long. V was clipped by 3 bases and J by 3 bases; unmatched bases: 8. The CDR3 coding sequence is TGCAGTGCTAGTGACAGCGGGAGGGTTATCTACGAGCAGTACTTC. Its protein is CSASDSGRVIYEQYF.

The J gene is TRBJ2-7, the V gene TRBV6-2 or TRBV6-3; 11 nucleotides line up with TRBD2. Germline V gene lookup returns CDR1 MNHEY and CDR2 SVGEGT. The CDR3 loop spans 15 amino acids. V trimming: 6 bases; J trimming: 5 bases; junction bases outside the gene matches: 9. CDR3 bases: TGTGCCAGCAGCGTAAAACTAGCGGGAGTGCACGAGCAGTACTTC. Its translation: CASSVKLAGVHEQYF.

This chain connects TRBV6-5 to TRBJ2-3, with D unclear. Germline V CDR1 and CDR2: MNHEY, SVGAGI. Trimming removed 10 bases from V and 2 bases from J, with 10 bases in between. This CDR3 has 12 amino acids. CDR3 DNA sequence: TGTGCCACCTCCCGAGACACAGATACGCAGTATTTT. Its protein product is CATSRDTDTQYF.

This clonotype appeared a few times. The chain uses TRBV7-8 and TRBJ1-4; TRBD1 agrees at 8 bases. The CDR3 runs 14 residues. The germline V gene has CDR1 SGHVS and CDR2 FQNEAQ. J lost 4 bases, V lost 4 bases, and 2 bases had no gene match. The CDR3 sequence: CASSSDRVNEKLFF. The CDR3, as DNA: TGTGCCAGCAGCTCGGACAGGGTTAATGAAAAACTGTTTTTT.

This clonotype was detected only a few times. J is TRBJ2-3 and V is TRBV30; D may be TRBD1 (5 bases). V dropped 0 bases and J dropped 4 bases, with 8 bases sitting between them. The germline V gene encodes CDR1 GTSNPN and CDR2 SVGIG (reference sequence). The CDR3 totals 13 residues. In DNA, the CDR3 is TGTGCCTGGAGTGTAGTAGGGGCAGATACGCAGTATTTT. Translating it yields CAWSVVGADTQYF.

The gene calls are TRBV6-5 and TRBJ1-5, with D possibly matching TRBD1 (6 bases). The CDR3 spans 15 residues. With 7 bases removed from V and 1 base from J, the gap between germline ends came to 14 bases. CDR1 is MNHEY and CDR2 is SVGAGI in the germline V gene. CDR3 amino acids: CASKKQGLSNQPQHF. The CDR3 DNA sequence: TGTGCCAGCAAAAAACAGGGACTAAGCAATCAGCCCCAGCATTTT.

A few counts support this clonotype. The chain links TRBV7-9 to TRBJ2-1, with TRBD2 identical over 10 bases. There are 16 residues in the CDR3. Germline CDR1 is SEHNR and CDR2 is FQNEAQ (reference sequence). V gave up 5 bases and J gave up 5 bases; unmatched junction bases: 9. The CDR3 DNA follows: TGTGCCAGCAGCATTCTAGCGGGAGAATGGAACAATGAGCAGTTCTTC. Protein product: CASSILAGEWNNEQFF.

The chain uses TRBV10-3 and TRBJ2-5; D not certain. V lost 3 bases, J lost 5 bases, and 4 bases lay in between. This CDR3 is built from 11 residues. The germline gives CDR1 ENHRY, CDR2 SYGVKD. CDR3 region: CAISDRETQYF. In DNA form, the CDR3 reads TGTGCCATCAGTGATAGGGAGACCCAGTACTTC.

The genes are TRBV7-6 and TRBJ2-1; D is uncertain. Trimming shortened V by 4 bases and J by 5 bases, and 12 bases separated the two germline ends. This CDR3 is 14 amino acids long. Looked up from germline, CDR1 is SGHVS and CDR2 is FNYEAQ. For the CDR3, the DNA is TGTGCCAGCAGCTCCCCTCTAGGGCACAATGAGCAGTTCTTC. It codes for CASSSPLGHNEQFF.

This rearrangement joins TRBV7-9 to TRBJ2-7; TRBD2 agrees at 9 bases. The CDR3 sequence is 19 residues long. Per germline, CDR1 SEHNR and CDR2 FQNEAQ (reference sequence). The trim removed 5 bases at V and 0 bases at J, leaving 17 bases unmatched. The CDR3 sequence: CASSTRLRLAGTRSYEQYF. In DNA, the CDR3 is TGTGCCAGCAGCACCCGCCTGCGCCTAGCGGGAACTCGCTCCTACGAGCAGTACTTC. The whole variable domain, remainder taken from reference TRBV7-9 and TRBJ2-7, is DTGVSQNPRHKITKRGQNVTFRCDPISEHNRLYWYRQTLGQGPEFLTYFQNEAQLEKSRLLSDRFSAERPKGSFSTLEIQRTEQGDSAMYLCASSTRLRLAGTRSYEQYFGPGTRLTVT.

This clonotype was detected a few times. V is TRBV5-1 and J is TRBJ1-1, with no clear D. The ends were cut back, 4 bases at V and 8 bases at J, with 12 bases in the middle. Germline V gives CDR1 SGHRS, CDR2 YFSETQ. This CDR3 is 12 amino acids long. CDR3 in DNA: TGCGCCAGCAGCCCGGACTGGACGGAAGCTTTCTTT. This encodes CASSPDWTEAFF.

The rearrangement joins TRBV5-8 to TRBJ2-3; D possibly matches TRBD1 or TRBD2 (5 bases each). V was clipped by 2 bases and J by 2 bases, with 12 bases between them. The CDR3 runs 15 residues. Looked up from germline, CDR1 is SGHTS and CDR2 is YDEGEE. In DNA, the CDR3 is TGTGCCAGCAGCTTAGGGGACCTCCTCACAGATACGCAGTATTTT. It specifies CASSLGDLLTDTQYF.

The rearrangement links TRBV12-3 or TRBV12-4 to TRBJ2-3, with a tentative D call TRBD2 (5 bases). The CDR3 has 14 residues. Trimming stripped 7 bases from V and 0 bases from J, with 11 bases between. The CDR3 here is CASTLALSTDTQYF. In DNA, the CDR3 is TGTGCCAGCACCCTAGCCCTTAGCACAGATACGCAGTATTTT.

This rearrangement joins TRBV10-2 to TRBJ2-7; no clear D. Trimming cost V 0 bases and J 10 bases, with 10 bases left between them. Germline-derived CDR1 and CDR2 are WSHSY and SAAADI. CDR3 length: 12 amino acids. DNA for the CDR3: TGCGCCAGCAGTGAGTCGCTAGTTGTTCAGTACTTC. It is translated as CASSESLVVQYF.

This clonotype was detected a few times. The chain links TRBV15 to TRBJ2-1, with D perhaps matching TRBD1 (7 bases). Trimming took 0 bases from V and 6 from J, leaving 18 bases between them. Germline-derived CDR1 and CDR2 are LNHNV and YYDKDF (reference sequence). This CDR3 is built from 17 residues. CDR3 region: CATSRDTARQGGNEQFF. The CDR3 nucleotides are TGTGCCACCAGCAGAGACACGGCAAGACAGGGAGGCAATGAGCAGTTCTTC.

J is TRBJ2-5 and V is TRBV12-3 or TRBV12-4; 13 nucleotides agree with TRBD2. The V and J ends lost 5 bases and 0 bases, in that order; junction bases with no gene match: 15. The CDR3 contains 20 residues. CDR3 sequence (DNA): TGTGCCAGCAGTCGCCCAGGGACTAGCGGGACCCACCCGTACCAAGAGACCCAGTACTTC. Translation: CASSRPGTSGTHPYQETQYF.

This clonotype came up a few times. The chain links TRBV12-3 or TRBV12-4 to TRBJ2-7, with D tentatively TRBD2 (7 bases). Trimming stripped 5 bases from V and 2 bases from J, with 19 bases between. The CDR3 contains 16 residues. CDR3 sequence: CASSPEGGMRTYEQYF. DNA of the CDR3: TGTGCCAGCAGTCCTGAGGGGGGGATGAGGACCTACGAGCAGTACTTC.

This clonotype was detected only a few times. This chain connects TRBV5-8 to TRBJ1-3; D uncertain. There are 13 residues in the CDR3. Trimming left V 3 bases short and J 4 bases short, with 8 bases between. The V gene's germline CDR1 is SGHTS and CDR2 YDEGEE. Written as DNA, the CDR3 is TGTGCCAGCAGCTGGGCCCGAGGAAACACCATATATTTT. Translating it yields CASSWARGNTIYF.

This clonotype was seen a few times. The chain links TRBV20-1 to TRBJ1-2; TRBD1 is a possible D gene (5 bases). Germline assignment: CDR1 DFQATT and CDR2 SNEGSKA (reference sequence). CDR3 length: 11 amino acids. V gave up 2 bases and J gave up 6 bases, with 7 bases separating them. CDR3 region: CSARSRDGYTF. Written as DNA, the CDR3 is TGCAGTGCTAGAAGCAGGGATGGCTACACCTTC.

Here the CDR3 DNA reads TGTGCCACCAGTGATTTGTGGGGCGGGGGCGCACAACAGTTCTTC. It yields the protein CATSDLWGGGAQQFF. The chain recombines TRBV24-1 with TRBJ2-1, with a weak D call TRBD2 (7 bases). V was clipped by 0 bases and J by 13 bases, with 18 bases between them. CDR1 is KGHDR and CDR2 is SFDVKD in the germline V gene. The CDR3 contains 15 residues.

The J gene is TRBJ2-3, the V gene TRBV4-2, with 8 nucleotides matching TRBD2. J was trimmed by 1 base and V by 0 bases; bases with no gene match: 3. Looked up from germline, CDR1 is LGHNA and CDR2 is YNFKEQ. The CDR3 is 16 residues long. The DNA for the CDR3 is TGTGCCAGCAGCCAAGAGGGACTAGGCGGCACAGATACGCAGTATTTT. Residues: CASSQEGLGGTDTQYF.

The genes are TRBV5-1 and TRBJ1-1; D unclear. CDR1 is SGHRS and CDR2 is YFSETQ in the germline V gene. V lost 1 base and J lost 6, with 10 bases in between. The CDR3 totals 13 residues. CDR3 nucleotide sequence: TGCGCCAGCAGCTTGCCCCCTGGGGCTGAAGCTTTCTTT. Translating gives CASSLPPGAEAFF.

The DNA for the CDR3 is TGTGCCAGCAGCGTTCTACCGGGACAGGGCCCAGATACGCAGTATTTT. Protein product: CASSVLPGQGPDTQYF. The genes are TRBV9 and TRBJ2-3, with TRBD1 matching 9 bases. J lost 4 bases, V lost 2 bases, and 8 bases had no gene match. Germline CDR1 is SGDLS and CDR2 is YYNGEE. The CDR3 extends over 16 amino acids.

This clonotype has ten or more counts. V usage is TRBV7-2 and J usage is TRBJ2-2, with TRBD1 matching over 7 bases. The trim removed 2 bases at V and 4 bases at J, leaving 16 bases unmatched. The CDR3 loop spans 19 amino acids. Germline assignment: CDR1 SGHTA and CDR2 FQGNSA. CDR3 amino acids: CASSLLFHPDRAGTGELFF. The CDR3 DNA follows: TGTGCCAGCAGCTTACTATTCCACCCCGACAGGGCGGGCACCGGGGAGCTGTTTTTT.

The V gene is TRBV7-2, the J gene TRBJ1-3; D gene unclear. V was cut by 2 bases and J by 2 bases, with 7 bases left in between. This CDR3 region has 14 residues. Germline V CDR1 and CDR2: SGHTA, FQGNSA. The CDR3 sequence is CASSLTRTGNTIYF. In nucleotides, the CDR3 is TGTGCCAGCAGCTTAACCAGGACTGGAAACACCATATATTTT.

This clonotype has more than one count but fewer than ten. The genes are TRBV4-3 and TRBJ2-1; the D gene is possibly TRBD1 (5 bases). V shed 1 base and J shed 4 bases, with 5 bases lying between them. Germline V CDR1 and CDR2: LGHNA, YSLEER. CDR3 size: 13 residues. This CDR3 is CASSQGQYNEQFF. The DNA for the CDR3 is TGCGCCAGCAGCCAAGGACAGTACAATGAGCAGTTCTTC.

V gene TRBV15 combines with J gene TRBJ1-1; D remains unclear. CDR1 is LNHNV, CDR2 YYDKDF, per germline (reference sequence). The CDR3 contains 17 residues. V dropped 3 bases and J dropped 1 base, with 18 bases sitting between them. CDR3 sequence reads: CATSSRSLLVPNTEAFF. The DNA of the CDR3 is TGTGCCACCAGCAGCAGAAGTCTCTTAGTCCCGAACACTGAAGCTTTCTTT.

CDR3 bases: TGCAGTGCTGTTAATCCCGTCTCCTACGAGCAGTACTTC. Residues: CSAVNPVSYEQYF. The V gene is TRBV20-1, the J gene TRBJ2-7; D remains unclear. V was pared by 5 bases and J by 0 bases, with 11 bases between. Germline assignment: CDR1 DFQATT and CDR2 SNEGSKA (reference sequence). CDR3 length: 13 amino acids.

The J gene is TRBJ1-6, the V gene TRBV12-3 or TRBV12-4; 7 bases match TRBD1. Trimming cost V 0 bases and J 9 bases; bases outside gene matches: 2. The CDR3 length is 14 residues. CDR3 DNA sequence: TGTGCCAGCAGTTTAGCAGGGGACAGTTCACCCCTCCACTTT. Its protein is CASSLAGDSSPLHF.

This clonotype was detected a few times. The chain couples TRBV11-2 to TRBJ2-7; 9 nucleotides match TRBD1. V gave up 5 bases and J gave up 2 bases; unmatched junction bases: 7. Germline V gives CDR1 SGHAT, CDR2 FQNNGV. There are 15 residues in the CDR3. CDR3 coding DNA: TGTGCCAGCAGCCCAGGGACAGGGAACGCCTACGAGCAGTACTTC. Its translation: CASSPGTGNAYEQYF.

The gene calls are TRBV5-5 and TRBJ1-2; D unclear. V lost 0 bases to trimming and J lost 3 bases, with 12 bases between them. Germline CDR1 is SGHKS and CDR2 is YYEKEE (reference sequence). The CDR3 length is 15 residues. CDR3 DNA sequence: TGTGCCAGCAGCTTGGCACAGAGCAAACACTATGGCTACACCTTC. Amino acid sequence: CASSLAQSKHYGYTF.

This clonotype was found many times. This chain links TRBV19 with TRBJ2-3; possible D gene TRBD2, 5 bases. The CDR3 loop spans 12 amino acids. V lost 5 bases, J lost 6 bases, and 9 bases lay in between. Germline assignment: CDR1 LNHDA and CDR2 SQIVND (reference sequence). Here the CDR3 DNA reads TGTGCCAGTAGTGTTCCGGGGGATACGCAGTATTTT. Protein: CASSVPGDTQYF.